This paragraph reports one TCR beta chain. Its antigen remains unknown. Findings and limits, study-wide: The larger cohort examined one V-J beta rearrangement, not whole repertoires.

The CDR3 totals 12 residues. After removal of 6 bases from V and 7 bases from J, the junction contained 3 bases not matched to a gene. Full-length variable regions came from constant-region reverse primers plus semi-nested Nested Universal Primer A PCR. TCRdb passed the 5' RACE reads through MiXCR, listing each CDR3 protein once. The sample yields tens of thousands of distinct CDR3 sequences, approximately 23% seen once. The source of this sequence is a female donor with breast cancer. The sequenced material came from memory CD4+ T cells sorted from a lymph node. Subset: memory CD4+ T cells, CD4+CD45RO+CD25-. V gene TRBV12-3 or TRBV12-4 combines with J gene TRBJ2-1; 7 nucleotides align to TRBD1. The CDR3, as DNA: TGTGCCAGCAGCAGACAGGGAAATGAGCAGTTCTTC. This encodes CASSRQGNEQFF.